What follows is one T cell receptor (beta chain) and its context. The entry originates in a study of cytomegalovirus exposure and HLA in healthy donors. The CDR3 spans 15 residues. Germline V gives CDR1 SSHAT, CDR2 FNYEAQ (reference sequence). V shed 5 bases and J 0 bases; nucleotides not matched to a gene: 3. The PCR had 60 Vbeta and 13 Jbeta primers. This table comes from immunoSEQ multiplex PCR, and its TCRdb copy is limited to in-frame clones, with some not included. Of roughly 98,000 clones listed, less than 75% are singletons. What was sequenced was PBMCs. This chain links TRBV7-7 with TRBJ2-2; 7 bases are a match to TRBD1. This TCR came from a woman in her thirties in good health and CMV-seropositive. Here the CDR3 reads CASSPGQANTGELFF. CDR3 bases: TGTGCCAGCAGCCCCGGACAGGCGAACACCGGGGAGCTGTTTTTT.